This TCR beta chain was identified during a study of vaccination and CD4 T cells after COVID-19 (dated by TCRdb to between 2021 and 2024). About the full investigation: Convalescent patients had a positive SARS-CoV-2 result on nasal swab PCR, and of these patients, about ten had mild disease and one had severe disease. Post-COVID blood samples from convalescent patients were collected a median of around 100 days after diagnosis, with a range of roughly 35 to 180 days. Six males and four females were included in the convalescent cohort, with two Hispanic individuals, seven Caucasians, two Asians and one multiracial person represented. In around ten COVID-19 convalescent patients and a few infection-naive healthy vaccine recipients, the spike-specific CD4+ TCR repertoire before mRNA vaccination was compared with the repertoire after mRNA vaccination. For stimulating the cultures, overlapping spike peptide pools were used, derived from SARS-CoV-2 as well as from the common cold coronaviruses HCoV-NL63, HCoV-OC43 and HCoV-229E. The time from the second vaccine dose to post-vaccine blood sampling had a median of around 72 days and ranged from about 12 to 250 days. In control cultures, a CEFX viral epitope pool was used as positive control, an HIV-1 Nef peptide pool was used as negative control, or no peptide was added. Two doses of either the Pfizer-BioNTech BNT162b2 vaccine (n=8) or the Moderna mRNA-1273 vaccine (n=2) were administered to participants. Overall study outcomes, separate from this receptor: The median count of SARS-CoV-2-reactive clonotypes went up from 20 to 25 after infection to about 40 after vaccination, although the change was not significant. Relatively few convalescent patients were included in the study, and early timepoints after natural infection were not analyzed. Of the vaccine-specific clones found in convalescent patients, nearly all (304 of 307) were mono-reactive for SARS-CoV-2 spike instead of being cross-reactive with common cold coronaviruses. Among the post-vaccine SARS-CoV-2-reactive clones in convalescent patients, a median 86.3% showed up only after vaccination, which suggests vaccine-specific priming.

In the case of this clonotype: The specificity of this receptor is unknown. No base quality values were provided; no much bigger clone lies one nucleotide off.

The treatment or condition label here, explained by the study, means: roughly 10-day PBMC culture with coronavirus spike peptide pools or control peptides (ViraFEST assay). The study used the ViraFEST assay, which expanded antigen-specific T cells with peptide pools and then identified expanded clonotypes by TCR sequencing. The convalescent patients' positive SARS-CoV-2 PCR tests fell between March and December 2020, which was before the Alpha, Beta and Delta variants emerged in the United States. Roughly 2.1 million PBMCs per well were cultured in IMDM with approximately 5.2% human AB serum and 8 to 10 IU/ml IL-2, plus 10 ug/ml peptide pools. On days 3 and 7, half of the culture medium was replaced with fresh IL-2-containing medium. Once the cells had been in culture for roughly 11 days, the EasySep CD4+ T cell isolation kit was used to isolate CD4+ T cells by negative selection. PBMCs were separated from whole blood using Ficoll-Paque Plus gradient centrifugation and then either used fresh or cryopreserved at -140C. In general, triplicate wells were set up for every culture condition.

The CDR3 holds 14 amino acids from the cysteine to the phenylalanine. Left in the record is the CDR3 DNA by itself, 42 bases read in frame from the first base. CDR1 and CDR2, looked up from the germline V gene, are MNHNS and SASEGT. V and J are trimmed by 6 bases and 7 bases, and the gene matches miss 6 bases of the junction. Library preparation was by PCR. DNA from cultured CD4+ T cells was subjected to TCR sequencing with the Oncomine TCR Beta short-read assay at the Johns Hopkins FTIC core. The QIAamp micro DNA kit was used to extract genomic DNA from the cultured CD4+ T cells. The Oncomine TCR Beta libraries from cultured CD4+ T cells were pooled using unique dual indexes and then sequenced on an Illumina iSeq 100. Under the source paper's analysis protocol: Non-productive sequences were filtered out, and CDR3s that did not start with C, did not end with F or W, or were shorter than 7 amino acids were discarded. The MANAFEST web application was used to identify antigen-specific clonotypes by comparing peptide-stimulated wells against reference wells and other culture wells. For a clone to be called positive, the clone needed an FDR below 0.05, an odds ratio above 5, and a productive frequency above 0.1% in at least two of three replicate wells. Clonotypes that were significantly expanded in both SARS-CoV-2 spike wells and at least one common cold coronavirus spike condition were defined as cross-reactive. Using R version 3.6.1, CDR3 homology was evaluated through Levenshtein distances (stringdist) along with unrooted phylogenetic trees (ape). Using fastp trimming at Q25 and MiXCR clonotype assembly, TCRdb reanalyzed the public sequencing data and kept in-frame beta chains. Each CDR3 protein appears once, grouped with its most common genes and DNA. The V and J calls reflect TCRdb's pipeline rather than the authors' work. The sample data list about 19,000 distinct CDR3 sequences, and under 80% of these were observed just once. The ten largest clones represent less than 9.5% of the sample.

Here the chain combines TRBV6-1 and TRBJ2-1; TRBD1 lines up with 10 middle nucleotides. The sequence was obtained from a human donor who had recovered from COVID-19. The source material was CD4+ T cells from blood, cultured in vitro. The DNA reads TGTGCCAGCAGAATGGACAGGGGGAAGAATGAGCAGTTCTTC. This sequence encodes CASRMDRGKNEQFF.